Below are 30 T cell receptor beta chains sequenced from a single sample in a study of CXCR3-negative and CXCR3-positive naive CD8 T cells. Study-wide results and caveats: Hydrophobicity was higher for TRB CDR3s found in CXCR3-positive naive cells than in CXCR3-negative naive cells.

For these TCRs, the target antigens are not known. UMI-labeled 5' RACE TRB cDNA libraries were prepared from the cells. Reprocessing the 5' RACE reads, TCRdb reports a single entry for every CDR3 protein and omits DNA. The table counts tens of thousands of distinct CDR3 sequences; 0.53% lies in the top ten. Sequences were obtained from naive CXCR3+ CD8+ T cells from blood. Specified subset: CD45RO-CCR7+CD27+CD95- naive CD8+ T cells expressing CXCR3 (TNR3+). Receptors were obtained from a human donor in good health. Some clones in this sample may be carry-over from other donors' samples.

The rearrangement uses TRBV12-3 or TRBV12-4 and TRBJ1-2; TCRdb returns TRBD1, unconfirmable since there is no DNA. The CDR3 is 17 residues long. CDR3 amino acids: CASSVYLRDQSNYGYTF.

CDR3 in amino acids: CASSKKVREGLSTEAFF. The chain is built from TRBV21-1 and TRBJ1-1; TCRdb designates TRBD1, a call that cannot be tested without DNA. TRBV21-1 is annotated as a pseudogene. The CDR3 length is 17 residues.

The V call is TRBV12-3 or TRBV12-4, the J call TRBJ2-1; with no DNA, the TCRdb D assignment of TRBD2 cannot be verified. This CDR3 spans 17 amino acids. The CDR3 protein is CASSFRTSGTPNNEQFF.

The chain combines TRBV4-2 with TRBJ1-4. Germline CDR1 LGHNA, CDR2 YNFKEQ. The CDR3 runs 17 residues. This CDR3 reads CASSLEAIPGANEKLFF.

The chain has TRBV12-3 or TRBV12-4 and TRBJ2-3. The CDR3 is 11 residues long. CDR3 residues: CASSLTDTQYF.

Here the CDR3 reads CSARASPLGNEQFF. This chain uses TRBV20-1 with TRBJ2-1; the D call of TRBD2 rests on TCRdb alone, since no DNA is present to check it. Germline CDR1 and CDR2: DFQATT and SNEGSKA (reference sequence). This CDR3 contains 14 residues.

The chain combines TRBV7-9 with TRBJ1-2. This CDR3 has 14 amino acids. From germline, CDR1 is SEHNR and CDR2 FQNEAQ (reference sequence). Here the CDR3 reads CASSFPRGPYGYTF. The entire variable domain, with the rest obtained from reference TRBV7-9 and TRBJ1-2, is as follows: DTGVSQNPRHKITKRGQNVTFRCDPISEHNRLYWYRQTLGQGPEFLTYFQNEAQLEKSRLLSDRFSAERPKGSFSTLEIQRTEQGDSAMYLCASSFPRGPYGYTFGSGTRLTVV.

This chain connects TRBV14 to TRBJ1-2; lacking DNA, the TRBD1 call made by TCRdb goes unchecked. The CDR3 has 15 amino acids. In germline, CDR1 is SGHDN, CDR2 FVKESK. The chain's CDR3 is CASSHRDRPLYGYTF. Drawing the rest from reference TRBV14 and TRBJ1-2, the complete variable domain is EAGVTQFPSHSVIEKGQTVTLRCDPISGHDNLYWYRRVMGKEIKFLLHFVKESKQDESGMPNNRFLAERTGGTYSTLKVQPAELEDSGVYFCASSHRDRPLYGYTFGSGTRLTVV.

This chain links TRBV6-2 or TRBV6-3 with TRBJ2-1; no DNA is available, so the TRBD2 call from TCRdb remains unchecked. The germline gives CDR1 MNHEY, CDR2 SVGEGT. The CDR3 runs 16 residues. CDR3 sequence: CASSGVVGGAGNEQFF.

The V call is TRBV11-2, the J call TRBJ2-3; lacking DNA, the TRBD1 call made by TCRdb goes unchecked. This CDR3 is built from 16 residues. Germline V gene data show CDR1 as SGHAT and CDR2 as FQNNGV. The CDR3 reads CASSPAGRGVDHTQYF.

The chain is built from TRBV10-2 and TRBJ2-4; TCRdb's D call, TRBD1, is unchecked because there is no DNA. Germline CDR1 reads WSHSY; CDR2 reads SAAADI. This CDR3 comprises 21 residues. CDR3 sequence reads: CASSHSGQAVPIPLAKNIQYF.

The chain combines TRBV29-1 with TRBJ2-1. The CDR3 runs 13 residues. Germline V gene data show CDR1 as SQVTM and CDR2 as ANQGSEA. CDR3 in amino acids: CSVADGSYNEQFF.

The chain carries TRBV29-1 and TRBJ2-3; the D call of TRBD1 rests on TCRdb alone, since no DNA is present to check it. The CDR3 totals 14 residues. The germline V gene encodes CDR1 SQVTM and CDR2 ANQGSEA. The CDR3 sequence: CSVSGVESTDTQYF.

CDR3 residues: CASSSTEEDEKLFF. The V and J genes are TRBV5-1 and TRBJ1-4; TCRdb's assignment of TRBD1 cannot be checked, as there is no DNA. The CDR3 contains 14 residues. CDR1 is SGHRS and CDR2 is YFSETQ in the germline V gene.

The CDR3 loop reads CASSRAGGYTGELFF. The chain carries TRBV19 and TRBJ2-2; TCRdb's D gene call, TRBD2, goes unchecked for lack of DNA. CDR1 and CDR2 (germline): LNHDA, SQIVND (reference sequence). The CDR3 extends over 15 amino acids.

The chain employs TRBV4-3 and TRBJ2-4. The CDR3 has 14 amino acids. CDR1 is LGHNA, CDR2 YSLEER, per germline. The CDR3 spells CASSQGISNDIQYF.

The chain employs TRBV4-3 and TRBJ1-2. The V gene's germline CDR1 is LGHNA and CDR2 YSLEER. CDR3 size: 15 residues. The CDR3 sequence: CASSQETGTRDGYTF.

This chain joins TRBV27 and TRBJ2-3; as DNA is missing, the TRBD1 call by TCRdb cannot be tested. There are 16 residues in the CDR3. Germline V gene lookup returns CDR1 MNHEY and CDR2 SMNVEV (reference sequence). The CDR3 region is CATSTLRTGVGDTQYF.

CDR3: CASIFDSSYNEQFF. The V gene is TRBV5-1, the J gene TRBJ2-1. Per the germline V gene, CDR1 is SGHRS and CDR2 is YFSETQ. The CDR3 consists of 14 residues.

The rearrangement links TRBV27 to TRBJ1-2; absent DNA, TCRdb's TRBD1 call cannot be checked. The germline V gene encodes CDR1 MNHEY and CDR2 SMNVEV (reference sequence). CDR3 length: 11 amino acids. CDR3 protein: CASTGGYGYTF.

The rearrangement joins TRBV5-1 to TRBJ2-3; there is no DNA to check the TCRdb D call of TRBD1. The length of the CDR3 is 15 residues. CDR1 SGHRS and CDR2 YFSETQ come from the germline V gene. CDR3: CASSFSQGVADTQYF. Looking up the rest from reference TRBV5-1 and TRBJ2-3 gives the full variable domain: KAGVTQTPRYLIKTRGQQVTLSCSPISGHRSVSWYQQTPGQGLQFLFEYFSETQRNKGNFPGRFSGRQFSNSRSEMNVSTLELGDSALYLCASSFSQGVADTQYFGPGTRLTVL.

The CDR3 sequence: CASSLALSRDRDYEQYF. The chain couples TRBV7-8 to TRBJ2-7; the TCRdb D gene call, TRBD1, has no DNA to confirm it. The CDR3 sequence is 17 residues long. Germline-derived CDR1 and CDR2 are SGHVS and FQNEAQ.

The genes are TRBV7-6 and TRBJ2-2. The CDR3 loop spans 13 amino acids. Germline values: CDR1 SGHVS, CDR2 FNYEAQ. The CDR3 loop reads CASSLLNTGELFF.

This chain joins TRBV3-1 and TRBJ1-1; TCRdb names TRBD1, which stays unverified in the absence of DNA. Germline CDR1 LGHDT, CDR2 YNNKEL (reference sequence). The CDR3 has 17 amino acids. The CDR3 loop is CASSPKRTGPMNTEAFF.

The chain joins TRBV2 to TRBJ2-3; TCRdb calls TRBD2, which cannot be checked without DNA. This CDR3 comprises 15 residues. In germline, CDR1 is SNHLY, CDR2 FYNNEI. The CDR3 loop is CASSVRGLPAGTQYF.

The rearrangement links TRBV12-3 or TRBV12-4 to TRBJ1-6. The CDR3 has 12 residues. The CDR3 reads CASSWGNSPLHF.

This chain connects TRBV5-6 to TRBJ2-1. Per germline, CDR1 SGHDT and CDR2 YYEEEE. The CDR3 runs 15 residues. This CDR3 reads CASSLAGSSYNEQFF.

The V and J genes are TRBV6-5 and TRBJ2-5; TCRdb proposes TRBD2, but this gene call is untestable without DNA. Looked up from germline, CDR1 is MNHEY and CDR2 is SVGAGI. The CDR3 totals 13 residues. The CDR3 loop is CASSTDSVETQYF.

This sequence joins TRBV7-3 and TRBJ1-2; the D call from TCRdb, TRBD1, cannot be confirmed without DNA. Germline lookup yields CDR1 SGHTA and CDR2 FQGTGA. The CDR3 extends over 15 amino acids. The CDR3 loop is CASSLKGGDNYGYTF.

The chain uses TRBV3-1 and TRBJ2-7; TCRdb selects TRBD1, and the lack of DNA leaves this call unchecked. CDR1 and CDR2 (germline): LGHDT, YNNKEL (reference sequence). This CDR3 has 15 residues. The CDR3 sequence: CASSLGTGGWDEQYF.